This paragraph covers one T cell receptor (beta chain) sequence. The sample comes from a study of CD8+ T cells in alopecia areata. V lost 5 bases to trimming and J lost 9 bases, with 14 bases between them. The CDR3 is made up of 12 amino acids. In germline, CDR1 is SNHLY, CDR2 FYNNEI. Treatment here: oral pan-JAK inhibitor, 5-10 mg twice daily. RNA was extracted and reverse transcribed into cDNA as the sequencing template. Produced via immunoSEQ multiplex PCR; TCRdb's table is partial and in-frame only. This sample has some 210,000 clones, with around 65% found just once. Source: CD4+ T cells sorted from blood, taken at approximately week 45, from a patient treated with tofacitinib. The rearrangement links TRBV2 to TRBJ2-7; D unclear. The TCR comes from a human donor with alopecia areata. The CDR3 nucleotides read TGTGCCAGCAGTCCTCTCACATCGGGGCAGTACTTC. This translates into CASSPLTSGQYF. The variable domain in full, with the rest retrieved from reference TRBV2 and TRBJ2-7, is EPEVTQTPSHQVTQMGQEVILRCVPISNHLYFYWYRQILGQKVEFLVSFYNNEISEKSEIFDDQFSVERPDGSNFTLKIRSTKLEDSAMYFCASSPLTSGQYFGPGTRLTVT.